This T cell receptor beta chain was obtained from a study of regulatory T cells in long-lasting Graves disease. Construction of the TCR beta libraries employed iRepertoire HTBI primers in conjunction with Arm-PCR of CDR3 regions. TCRdb independently ran MiXCR on the multiplex PCR reads; one entry per CDR3 protein. The table records roughly 560,000 distinct CDR3 sequences, about 16% of them present only once. The time point is: newly diagnosed GD, antithyroid drugs for less than 3 months. From RNA extracted from PBMCs, the TCR library was made. Findings and limits, study-wide: Among the persistent patients, 2,500 to 3,000 public clonotypes were shared, more than the approximately 1,000 shared among new patients. Persistent cases favored TRBV28, TRBJ1-2 and TRBJ2-5.

The germline gives CDR1 SGHRS, CDR2 YFSETQ. The V end lost 2 bases, the J end lost 0 bases, and 8 bases lay between the germline ends. The CDR3 extends over 14 amino acids. In its sample, this clonotype was seen a few times. What it recognizes is unknown. This sample was also put to use in a study of T cells in Graves' hyperthyroidism and ophthalmopathy.

The sample here was peripheral blood mononuclear cells (PBMCs), taken at new diagnosis, from a patient treated with antithyroid drugs. The origin of this receptor is a middle-aged woman with Graves disease. The chain carries TRBV5-1 and TRBJ2-5; D is uncertain. CDR3 protein: CASSLDTNQETQYF. DNA for the CDR3: TGCGCCAGCAGCTTAGACACAAACCAAGAGACCCAGTACTTC.